The rows below give T cell receptor beta chains drawn from one sample of a study of cytomegalovirus exposure and HLA in healthy donors. This table comes from immunoSEQ multiplex PCR, and its TCRdb copy is limited to in-frame clones, with some not included. The table lists roughly 150,000 clones, roughly nine tenths of them singletons. The sequenced sample was PBMCs. The receptors were gathered from a woman aged 18-35 years in good health and CMV-seropositive. Both conserved end residues are part of each CDR3. Each record gives: D gene, J gene, clone size, V gene, CDR3 DNA, CDR3 protein. D genes are given only for firm matches. Rows may omit the clone size; those that give it use once, few, many or a size class.

d_call: -
j_call: TRBJ2-2
clone_size: -
v_call: TRBV9
cdr3_nt: TGTGCCAGCAGCGTAGAGTTGCACTCAGCGACCGGGGAGCTGTTTTTT
cdr3_aa: CASSVELHSATGELFF

d_call: TRBD2
j_call: TRBJ2-4
clone_size: -
v_call: TRBV30
cdr3_nt: TGTGCCTGGAGTGTATTGGACAGCGGGAGAACCAAAAACATTCAGTACTTC
cdr3_aa: CAWSVLDSGRTKNIQYF

d_call: -
j_call: TRBJ1-1
clone_size: few
v_call: TRBV6-1
cdr3_nt: TGTGCCAGCAGCCCCGGGAGGGGCTCTGGAGCTTTCTTT
cdr3_aa: CASSPGRGSGAFF

d_call: -
j_call: TRBJ1-4
clone_size: -
v_call: TRBV25-1
cdr3_nt: TGTGCCAGCAGTGAGGAGCCGGCCGCTAATGAAAAACTGTTTTTT
cdr3_aa: CASSEEPAANEKLFF

d_call: -
j_call: TRBJ1-1
clone_size: -
v_call: TRBV7-9
cdr3_nt: TGTGCCAGCAGCAGCCGGGACTGGCAGAACACTGAAGCTTTCTTT
cdr3_aa: CASSSRDWQNTEAFF

d_call: TRBD2
j_call: TRBJ2-7
clone_size: -
v_call: TRBV6-1
cdr3_nt: TGTGCCAGCATTTCGACAGCGGGAGAAAACGAGCAGTACTTC
cdr3_aa: CASISTAGENEQYF

d_call: TRBD1
j_call: TRBJ2-7
clone_size: -
v_call: TRBV15
cdr3_nt: TGTGCCACCAGCATCGACGGGGACAGGCTGACCTACGAGCAGTACTTC
cdr3_aa: CATSIDGDRLTYEQYF

d_call: -
j_call: TRBJ1-5
clone_size: -
v_call: TRBV18
cdr3_nt: TGTGCCAGCTCGCTGAGGGGAGGACATGACAATCAGCCCCAGCATTTT
cdr3_aa: CASSLRGGHDNQPQHF

d_call: -
j_call: TRBJ1-1
clone_size: -
v_call: TRBV11-3
cdr3_nt: TGTGCCAGCAGACCATCACTCGGGGGGAGGAACACTGAAGCTTTCTTT
cdr3_aa: CASRPSLGGRNTEAFF

d_call: -
j_call: TRBJ2-3
clone_size: -
v_call: TRBV7-2
cdr3_nt: TGTGCCAGCAGCTTTGAGGCGGGAATAACAGATACGCAGTATTTT
cdr3_aa: CASSFEAGITDTQYF

d_call: -
j_call: TRBJ1-5
clone_size: few
v_call: TRBV21-1
cdr3_nt: TGTGCCAGCAGCGGTCGTTCAGGGAGGGCGAGTAGTAATCAGCCCCAGCATTTT
cdr3_aa: CASSGRSGRASSNQPQHF

d_call: TRBD1
j_call: TRBJ1-2
clone_size: -
v_call: TRBV27
cdr3_nt: TGTGCCAGCAGTTTTGAAGGAACAGGGGTGATTCGGGGCTACACCTTC
cdr3_aa: CASSFEGTGVIRGYTF

d_call: -
j_call: TRBJ2-5
clone_size: -
v_call: TRBV5-5
cdr3_nt: TGTGCCAGCAGCTCCATAGCCGGACAAGAGACCCAGTACTTC
cdr3_aa: CASSSIAGQETQYF

d_call: TRBD2
j_call: TRBJ2-1
clone_size: few
v_call: TRBV4-1
cdr3_nt: TGCGCCAGCAGCCCACGAAGCCCAGGACTAGCGGTCAACAATGAGCAGTTCTTC
cdr3_aa: CASSPRSPGLAVNNEQFF

d_call: TRBD1
j_call: TRBJ2-7
clone_size: -
v_call: TRBV7-6
cdr3_nt: TGTGCCAGCAGCCCGCTTAACACAGGGGGCGCTTCCTACGAGCAGTACTTC
cdr3_aa: CASSPLNTGGASYEQYF

d_call: TRBD1
j_call: TRBJ2-7
clone_size: -
v_call: TRBV28
cdr3_nt: TGTGCCAGCAGTTTGTCGACAGGGGCTCACTACGAGCAGTACTTC
cdr3_aa: CASSLSTGAHYEQYF

d_call: TRBD1
j_call: TRBJ1-2
clone_size: -
v_call: TRBV7-9
cdr3_nt: TGTGCCAGCAGCTTAACAGGGGTGGATGGCTACACCTTC
cdr3_aa: CASSLTGVDGYTF

d_call: TRBD2
j_call: TRBJ2-1
clone_size: -
v_call: TRBV10-2
cdr3_nt: TGCGCCAGCGTAGTTACTAGCGGGAGGGGCGGGAATGAGCAGTTCTTC
cdr3_aa: CASVVTSGRGGNEQFF

d_call: TRBD1
j_call: TRBJ1-5
clone_size: -
v_call: TRBV19
cdr3_nt: TGTGCCAGTAGTATAGACAGGGGGCGCCTTAGCAATCAGCCCCAGCATTTT
cdr3_aa: CASSIDRGRLSNQPQHF

d_call: -
j_call: TRBJ2-1
clone_size: -
v_call: TRBV19
cdr3_nt: TGTGCCAGTAGTATAGGCAGGCAAGCTTTGGGCCATGAGCAGTTCTTC
cdr3_aa: CASSIGRQALGHEQFF

d_call: TRBD1
j_call: TRBJ1-1
clone_size: -
v_call: TRBV6-5
cdr3_nt: TGTGCCAGCAGAGACATGGGACAGCGGTACACTGAAGCTTTCTTT
cdr3_aa: CASRDMGQRYTEAFF

d_call: -
j_call: TRBJ1-5
clone_size: -
v_call: TRBV28
cdr3_nt: TGTGCCAGCAGTTCCCGAAAAAGACACAAACCTCATCAGCCCCAGCATTTT
cdr3_aa: CASSSRKRHKPHQPQHF